The rows below give T cell receptor beta chains drawn from one sample of a study of CD8 T cells in Susac syndrome. TCRdb called the immunoSEQ multiplex PCR reads again in MiXCR, with one record for every CDR3 protein. This sample has 160,000 or so distinct CDR3 sequences; 90% to 95% occur once, and the top ten carry roughly 0.11%. The specimen sequenced was CD4+ T cells from PBMCs. Receptor source: a human donor with Susac syndrome. The CDR3 runs from the conserved cysteine through the conserved F or W. Each record gives: clone size, V gene, D gene, J gene, CDR3 protein, CDR3 DNA. D genes are given only for firm matches. Clone size is given for some rows only: seen once, a few or many times, or a class if the clone is expanded.

>-|TRBV20-1|TRBD2|TRBJ2-7
CSARDPRGAGTYEQYF
TGCAGTGCTAGAGATCCGAGGGGAGCGGGAACCTACGAGCAGTACTTC
>-|TRBV6-2/TRBV6-3|-|TRBJ1-5
CASSTWGGDQPQHF
TGTGCCAGCAGTACCTGGGGGGGGGATCAGCCCCAGCATTTT
>-|TRBV20-1|TRBD1|TRBJ2-5
CSARDLGTGRTQYF
TGCAGTGCTAGAGATCTCGGGACAGGGAGGACCCAGTACTTC
>-|TRBV5-1|TRBD1|TRBJ2-7
CASSPTLGQGAYEQYF
TGCGCCAGCAGCCCTACTCTCGGACAGGGTGCCTACGAGCAGTACTTC
>-|TRBV11-2|-|TRBJ1-1
CASSFLSGKALGAFF
TGTGCCAGCAGCTTTTTGTCCGGGAAGGCGCTTGGAGCTTTCTTT
>-|TRBV6-5|-|TRBJ1-6
CASSTGRKNSPLHF
TGTGCCAGCAGCACGGGACGGAAGAATTCACCCCTCCACTTT
>-|TRBV5-1|TRBD1|TRBJ1-2
CASSLDRGVYGYTF
TGCGCCAGCAGCTTGGACAGGGGGGTCTATGGCTACACCTTC
>-|TRBV6-5|-|TRBJ1-2
CASSYRSPGQGGYTF
TGTGCCAGCAGTTACAGGTCGCCAGGGCAGGGGGGCTACACCTTC
>once|TRBV19|-|TRBJ2-2
CASSPSGLTGELFF
TGTGCCAGTAGCCCCTCCGGCCTAACCGGGGAGCTGTTTTTT
>-|TRBV29-1|TRBD1|TRBJ1-2
CSVEGQGYGYTF
TGCAGCGTTGAAGGACAGGGCTATGGCTACACCTTC
>-|TRBV20-1|TRBD2|TRBJ2-2
CSASRGDTGELFF
TGCAGTGCTAGTCGGGGGGACACCGGGGAGCTGTTTTTT
>-|TRBV5-1|-|TRBJ2-3
CASSLTGSGDTQYF
TGCGCCAGCAGCTTGACAGGGTCAGGGGATACGCAGTATTTT
>-|TRBV27|TRBD1|TRBJ2-6
CASSSGQWSGANVLTF
TGTGCCAGCAGTTCGGGACAGTGGTCTGGGGCCAACGTCCTGACTTTC
>-|TRBV5-4|TRBD1|TRBJ2-5
CASSLDGTGVETQYF
TGTGCCAGCAGCTTGGATGGGACAGGGGTGGAGACCCAGTACTTC
>once|TRBV20-1|-|TRBJ2-7
CSASPRQSSSYEQYF
TGCAGTGCTAGCCCCCGACAGTCGAGCTCCTACGAGCAGTACTTC
>-|TRBV7-9|TRBD1|TRBJ1-2
CASSPAGQGAGNYGYTF
TGTGCCAGCAGCCCCGCAGGACAGGGGGCGGGTAACTATGGCTACACCTTC
>once|TRBV3-1|-|TRBJ1-2
CASSQVAASYGYTF
TGTGCCAGCAGCCAAGTCGCGGCTTCCTATGGCTACACCTTC
>-|TRBV3-1|-|TRBJ2-5
CASSQDSETQYF
TGTGCCAGCAGCCAAGATTCCGAGACCCAGTACTTC
>-|TRBV20-1|-|TRBJ1-5
CSANGGLGNQPQHF
TGCAGTGCTAACGGGGGGCTCGGCAATCAGCCCCAGCATTTT
>-|TRBV9|-|TRBJ1-2
CASTATQGFDYGYTF
TGTGCCAGCACGGCAACCCAGGGATTCGACTATGGCTACACCTTC
>-|TRBV5-4|-|TRBJ2-1
CASSLVTGDEQFF
TGTGCCAGCAGCCTTGTCACAGGCGATGAGCAGTTCTTC
>-|TRBV6-6|-|TRBJ1-6
CASTLNLGRVNSPLHF
TGTGCCAGCACCCTAAATCTGGGACGGGTGAATTCACCCCTCCACTTT
>-|TRBV29-1|TRBD2|TRBJ2-1
CSVDTLAGGSSYNEQFF
TGCAGCGTTGACACGCTAGCGGGGGGAAGCTCCTACAATGAGCAGTTCTTC
>-|TRBV7-2|TRBD1|TRBJ2-1
CASTMDRGNEQFF
TGTGCCAGCACCATGGACAGGGGCAATGAGCAGTTCTTC
>-|TRBV5-8|TRBD1|TRBJ2-4
CASSPRDRHIQYF
TGTGCCAGCAGCCCACGGGACAGGCACATTCAGTACTTC
>-|TRBV10-2|-|TRBJ2-1
CASTRANEQFF
TGCGCCAGCACTAGGGCCAATGAGCAGTTCTTC
>few|TRBV6-1|-|TRBJ2-2
CASTPLGLTNTGELFF
TGTGCCAGCACCCCCCTGGGCCTAACGAACACCGGGGAGCTGTTTTTT
>-|TRBV5-4|TRBD1|TRBJ1-1
CASRGQLDTEAFF
TGTGCCAGCAGGGGACAGTTGGACACTGAAGCTTTCTTT
>-|TRBV29-1|TRBD1|TRBJ2-3
CSVEPGQGDTQYF
TGCAGCGTAGAACCGGGACAGGGGGATACGCAGTATTTT
>-|TRBV20-1|TRBD1|TRBJ1-6
CSASRDSSYNSPLHF
TGCAGTGCTAGCCGGGACAGTTCCTATAATTCACCCCTCCACTTT
>-|TRBV6-5|-|TRBJ2-6
CASSYGSSSGANVLTF
TGTGCCAGCAGTTATGGGAGCTCCTCTGGGGCCAACGTCCTGACTTTC
>-|TRBV29-1|TRBD1|TRBJ2-1
CSGGTGNLNEQFF
TGCAGCGGGGGGACAGGGAATTTGAATGAGCAGTTCTTC
>-|TRBV7-7|TRBD1|TRBJ2-5
CASSSTGGILETQYF
TGTGCCAGCAGCTCGACAGGGGGTATTTTAGAGACCCAGTACTTC
>-|TRBV29-1|-|TRBJ1-2
CSVEDQQGGYGYTF
TGCAGCGTTGAAGATCAACAGGGAGGCTATGGCTACACCTTC
>once|TRBV11-2|TRBD1|TRBJ2-1
CASSLRRGTGYNEQFF
TGTGCCAGCAGCTTACGTAGGGGGACAGGCTACAATGAGCAGTTCTTC
>-|TRBV7-2|-|TRBJ2-7
CASSGRGRYYEQYF
TGTGCCAGCAGCGGGCGGGGTCGCTACTACGAGCAGTACTTC
>-|TRBV15|TRBD1|TRBJ1-2
CATSGYGTGSGYTF
TGTGCCACCAGCGGGTACGGGACAGGCTCGGGCTACACCTTC
>-|TRBV24-1|-|TRBJ2-2
CATSDPGQENTGELFF
TGTGCCACCAGTGACCCGGGACAAGAGAACACCGGGGAGCTGTTTTTT
>-|TRBV5-6|-|TRBJ2-1
CASSFVRAPYNEQFF
TGTGCCAGCAGCTTCGTCAGGGCGCCGTACAATGAGCAGTTCTTC
>-|TRBV9|TRBD2|TRBJ2-3
CASGLDADTQYF
TGTGCGAGTGGACTAGACGCAGATACGCAGTATTTT
>-|TRBV28|TRBD2|TRBJ2-5
CASVSGGIQETQYF
TGTGCCAGCGTGAGCGGGGGGATCCAAGAGACCCAGTACTTC
>-|TRBV7-2|TRBD2|TRBJ2-5
CASSSSGGAYETQYF
TGTGCCAGCAGCTCTAGCGGGGGGGCCTACGAGACCCAGTACTTC
>-|TRBV25-1|-|TRBJ1-2
CASSRTDTYGYTF
TGTGCCAGCTCTCGGACAGACACCTATGGCTACACCTTC
>-|TRBV6-2/TRBV6-3|TRBD1|TRBJ2-5
CASSWDSWVWAQYF
TGTGCCAGCAGTTGGGACAGTTGGGTGTGGGCCCAGTACTTC
>-|TRBV6-5|TRBD1|TRBJ1-6
CASSYWGQGDSPLHF
TGTGCCAGCAGTTACTGGGGACAGGGGGACTCACCCCTCCACTTT
>-|TRBV2|TRBD1|TRBJ2-7
CASRGGQVRSYEQYF
TGTGCCAGCAGAGGAGGACAGGTCCGATCCTACGAGCAGTACTTC
>-|TRBV7-2|-|TRBJ2-1
CASSLSRESYNEQFF
TGTGCCAGCAGCTTAAGCAGGGAGTCCTACAATGAGCAGTTCTTC
>-|TRBV3-1|TRBD1|TRBJ2-3
CASSARTGPTDTQYF
TGTGCCAGCAGCGCCCGGACAGGACCCACAGATACGCAGTATTTT
>-|TRBV2|-|TRBJ2-3
CASSEANWGGTDTQYF
TGTGCCAGCAGTGAAGCGAACTGGGGAGGCACAGATACGCAGTATTTT